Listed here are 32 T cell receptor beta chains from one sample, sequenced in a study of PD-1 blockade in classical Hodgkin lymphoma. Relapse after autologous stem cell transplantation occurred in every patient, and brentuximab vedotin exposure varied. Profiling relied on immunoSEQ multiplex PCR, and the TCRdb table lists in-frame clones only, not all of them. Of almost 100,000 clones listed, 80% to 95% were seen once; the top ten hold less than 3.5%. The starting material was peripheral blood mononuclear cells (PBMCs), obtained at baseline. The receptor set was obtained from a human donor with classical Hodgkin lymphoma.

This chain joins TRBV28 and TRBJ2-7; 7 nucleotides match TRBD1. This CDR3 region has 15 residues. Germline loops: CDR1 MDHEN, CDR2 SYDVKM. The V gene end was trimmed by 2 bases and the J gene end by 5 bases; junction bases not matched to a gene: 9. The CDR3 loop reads CASSLTPPTGDEQYF. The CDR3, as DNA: TGTGCCAGCAGTTTAACCCCCCCCACAGGGGACGAGCAGTACTTC. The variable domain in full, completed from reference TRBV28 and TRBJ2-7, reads DVKVTQSSRYLVKRTGEKVFLECVQDMDHENMFWYRQDPGLGLRLIYFSYDVKMKEKGDIPEGYSVSREKKERFSLILESASTNQTSMYLCASSLTPPTGDEQYFGPGTRLTVT.

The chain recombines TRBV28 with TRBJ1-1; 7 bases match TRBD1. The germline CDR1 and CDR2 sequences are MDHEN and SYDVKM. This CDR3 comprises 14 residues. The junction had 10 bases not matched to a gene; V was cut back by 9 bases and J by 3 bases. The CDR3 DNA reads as TGTGCCAGTACAGGGAACAGGGGTTACACTGAAGCTTTCTTT. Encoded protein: CASTGNRGYTEAFF.

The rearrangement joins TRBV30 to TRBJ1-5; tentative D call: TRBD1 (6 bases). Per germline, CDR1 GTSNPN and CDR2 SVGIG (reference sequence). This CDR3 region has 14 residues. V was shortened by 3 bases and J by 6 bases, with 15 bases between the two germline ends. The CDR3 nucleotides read TGTGCCTGGAGGCCCGCAGGGGAGGGTCAGCCCCAGCATTTT. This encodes CAWRPAGEGQPQHF.

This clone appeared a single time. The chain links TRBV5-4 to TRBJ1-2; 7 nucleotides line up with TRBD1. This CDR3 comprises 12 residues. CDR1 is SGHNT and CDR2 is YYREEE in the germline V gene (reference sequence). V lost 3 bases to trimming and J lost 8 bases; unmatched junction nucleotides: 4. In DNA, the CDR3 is TGTGCCAGCAGCTCGGGACAGCAAGGCTACACCTTC. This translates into CASSSGQQGYTF.

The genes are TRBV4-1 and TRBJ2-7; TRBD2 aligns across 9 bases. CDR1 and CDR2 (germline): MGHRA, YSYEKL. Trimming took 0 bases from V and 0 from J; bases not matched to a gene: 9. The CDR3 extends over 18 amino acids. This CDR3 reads CASSQDREAGGLSYEQYF. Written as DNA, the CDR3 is TGCGCCAGCAGCCAAGATAGGGAAGCGGGAGGCCTCTCCTACGAGCAGTACTTC.

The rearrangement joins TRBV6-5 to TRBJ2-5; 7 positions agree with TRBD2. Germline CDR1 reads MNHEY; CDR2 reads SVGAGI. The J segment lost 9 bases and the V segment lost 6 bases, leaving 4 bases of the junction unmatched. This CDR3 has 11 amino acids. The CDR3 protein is CASRLASAQYF. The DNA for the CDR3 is TGTGCCAGCAGACTAGCGTCGGCCCAGTACTTC.

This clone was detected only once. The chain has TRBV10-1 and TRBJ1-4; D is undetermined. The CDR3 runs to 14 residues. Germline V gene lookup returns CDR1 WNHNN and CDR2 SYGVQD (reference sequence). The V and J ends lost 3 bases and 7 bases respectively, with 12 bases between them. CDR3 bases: TGCGCCAGCAGTGACGACCTAGCGAGTGAAAAACTGTTTTTT. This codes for CASSDDLASEKLFF.

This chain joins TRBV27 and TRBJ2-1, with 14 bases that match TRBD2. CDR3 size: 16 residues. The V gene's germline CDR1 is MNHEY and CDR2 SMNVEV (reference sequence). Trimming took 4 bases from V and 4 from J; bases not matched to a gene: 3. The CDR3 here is CASSWTSGRYYNEQFF. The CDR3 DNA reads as TGTGCCAGCAGTTGGACTAGCGGGAGGTATTACAATGAGCAGTTCTTC.

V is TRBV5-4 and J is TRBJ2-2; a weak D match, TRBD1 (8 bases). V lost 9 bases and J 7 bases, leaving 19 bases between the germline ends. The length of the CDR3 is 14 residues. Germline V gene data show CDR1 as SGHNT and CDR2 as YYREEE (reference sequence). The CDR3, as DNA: TGTGCCACCCCACAGGGGGGGCGTGGCGGGGAGCTGTTTTTT. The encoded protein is CATPQGGRGGELFF.

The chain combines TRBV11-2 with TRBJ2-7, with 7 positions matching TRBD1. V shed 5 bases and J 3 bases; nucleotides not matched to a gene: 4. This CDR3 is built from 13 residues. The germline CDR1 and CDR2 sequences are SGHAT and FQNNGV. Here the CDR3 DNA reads TGTGCCAGCAGCCCCGCAGGGGGCTACGAGCAGTACTTC. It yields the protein CASSPAGGYEQYF.

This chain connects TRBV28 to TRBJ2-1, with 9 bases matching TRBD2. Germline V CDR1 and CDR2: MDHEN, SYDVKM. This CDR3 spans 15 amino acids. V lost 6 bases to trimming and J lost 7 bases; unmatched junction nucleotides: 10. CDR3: CASSQPGLAENEQFF. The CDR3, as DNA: TGTGCCAGCAGCCAGCCGGGACTAGCCGAAAATGAGCAGTTCTTC.

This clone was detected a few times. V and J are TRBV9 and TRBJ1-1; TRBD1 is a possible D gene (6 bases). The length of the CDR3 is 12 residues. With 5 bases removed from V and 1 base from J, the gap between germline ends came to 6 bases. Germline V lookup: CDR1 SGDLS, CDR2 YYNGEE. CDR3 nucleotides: TGTGCCAGCAGGACAGGGAACACTGAAGCTTTCTTT. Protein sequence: CASRTGNTEAFF.

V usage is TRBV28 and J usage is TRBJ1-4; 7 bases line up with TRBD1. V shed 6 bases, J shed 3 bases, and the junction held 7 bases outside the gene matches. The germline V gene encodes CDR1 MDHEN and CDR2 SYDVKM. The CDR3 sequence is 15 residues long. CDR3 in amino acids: CASSRIGTANEKLFF. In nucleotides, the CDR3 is TGTGCCAGCAGCCGGATCGGGACAGCTAATGAAAAACTGTTTTTT.

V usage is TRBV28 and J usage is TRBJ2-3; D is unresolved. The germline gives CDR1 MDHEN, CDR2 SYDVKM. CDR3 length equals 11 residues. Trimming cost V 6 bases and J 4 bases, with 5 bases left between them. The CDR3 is CASRRADTQYF. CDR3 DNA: TGTGCCAGCAGGAGAGCAGATACGCAGTATTTT.

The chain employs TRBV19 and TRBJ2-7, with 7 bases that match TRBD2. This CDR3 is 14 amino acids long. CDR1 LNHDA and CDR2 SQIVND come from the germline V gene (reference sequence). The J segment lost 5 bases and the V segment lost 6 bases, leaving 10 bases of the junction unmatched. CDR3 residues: CASREASGTDEQYF. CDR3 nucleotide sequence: TGTGCCAGTAGGGAAGCTAGCGGCACGGACGAGCAGTACTTC.

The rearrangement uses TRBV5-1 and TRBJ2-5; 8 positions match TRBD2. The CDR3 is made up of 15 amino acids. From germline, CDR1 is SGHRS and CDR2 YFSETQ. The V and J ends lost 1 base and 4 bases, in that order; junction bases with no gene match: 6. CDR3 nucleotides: TGCGCCAGCAGCTTGAGCGGGAGCGGGGCAGAGACCCAGTACTTC. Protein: CASSLSGSGAETQYF.

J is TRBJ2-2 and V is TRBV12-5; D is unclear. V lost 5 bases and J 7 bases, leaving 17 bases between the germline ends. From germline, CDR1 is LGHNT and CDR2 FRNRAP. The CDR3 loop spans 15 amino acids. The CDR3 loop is CASGPPWSTIGELFF. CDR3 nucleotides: TGTGCTAGTGGTCCCCCCTGGAGCACGATCGGGGAGCTGTTTTTT.

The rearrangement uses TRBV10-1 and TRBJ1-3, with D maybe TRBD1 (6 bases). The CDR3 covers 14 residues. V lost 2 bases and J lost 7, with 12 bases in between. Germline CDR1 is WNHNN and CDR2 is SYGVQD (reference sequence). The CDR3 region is CASSERGGPNTIYF. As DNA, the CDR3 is TGCGCCAGCAGTGAGAGAGGGGGGCCTAACACCATATATTTT.

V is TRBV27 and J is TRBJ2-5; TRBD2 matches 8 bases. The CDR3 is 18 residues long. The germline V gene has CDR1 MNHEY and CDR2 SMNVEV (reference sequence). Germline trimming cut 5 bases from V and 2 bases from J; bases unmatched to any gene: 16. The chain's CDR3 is CASSAMIYSGVTQETQYF. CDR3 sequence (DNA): TGTGCCAGCAGTGCGATGATATATAGCGGGGTCACGCAAGAGACCCAGTACTTC.

The CDR3 DNA reads TGTGCCAGCAGTTTCTGGGATAACACTGAAGCTTTCTTT. Protein: CASSFWDNTEAFF. The chain carries TRBV27 and TRBJ1-1; D is uncertain. The V gene's germline CDR1 is MNHEY and CDR2 SMNVEV (reference sequence). The CDR3 extends over 13 amino acids. Trimming pared 3 bases from V and 2 bases from J, leaving 7 bases between.

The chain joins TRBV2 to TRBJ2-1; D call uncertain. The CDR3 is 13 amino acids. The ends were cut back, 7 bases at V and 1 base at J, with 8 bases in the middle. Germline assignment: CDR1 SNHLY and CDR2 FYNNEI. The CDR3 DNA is TGTGCCAGCAAGGCTGGTTCCTACAATGAGCAGTTCTTC. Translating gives CASKAGSYNEQFF.

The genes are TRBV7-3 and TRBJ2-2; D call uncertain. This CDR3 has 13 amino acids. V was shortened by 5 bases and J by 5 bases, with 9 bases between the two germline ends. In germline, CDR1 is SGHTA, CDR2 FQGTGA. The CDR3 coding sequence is TGTGCCAGCAGCCCCACCCTTACCGGGGAGCTGTTTTTT. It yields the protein CASSPTLTGELFF.

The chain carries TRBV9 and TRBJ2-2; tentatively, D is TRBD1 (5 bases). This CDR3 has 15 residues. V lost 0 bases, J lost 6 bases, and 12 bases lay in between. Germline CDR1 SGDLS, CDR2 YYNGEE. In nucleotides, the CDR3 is TGTGCCAGCAGCGTAGGACAGACCCGACCCGGGGAGCTGTTTTTT. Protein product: CASSVGQTRPGELFF.

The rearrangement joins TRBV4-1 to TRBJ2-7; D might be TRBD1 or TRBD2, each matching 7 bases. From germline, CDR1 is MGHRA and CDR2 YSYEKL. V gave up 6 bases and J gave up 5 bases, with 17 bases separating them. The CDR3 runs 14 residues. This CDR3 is CASRFREGAHEQYF. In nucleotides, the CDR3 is TGCGCCAGCAGGTTCAGGGAGGGGGCCCACGAGCAGTACTTC.

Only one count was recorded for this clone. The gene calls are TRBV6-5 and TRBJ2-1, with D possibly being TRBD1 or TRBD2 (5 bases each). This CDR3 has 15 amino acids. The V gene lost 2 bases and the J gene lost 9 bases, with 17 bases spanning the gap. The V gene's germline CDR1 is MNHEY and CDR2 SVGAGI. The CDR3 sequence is CASSYVGASLIEQFF. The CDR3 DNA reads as TGTGCCAGCAGTTACGTCGGGGCTAGTCTAATTGAGCAGTTCTTC.

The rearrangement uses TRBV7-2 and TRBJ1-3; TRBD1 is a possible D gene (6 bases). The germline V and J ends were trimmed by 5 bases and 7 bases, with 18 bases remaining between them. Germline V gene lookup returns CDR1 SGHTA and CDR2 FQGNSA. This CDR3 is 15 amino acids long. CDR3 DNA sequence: TGTGCCAGCAGCACCCGGCGGACAGAAAGGAACACCATATATTTT. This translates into CASSTRRTERNTIYF.

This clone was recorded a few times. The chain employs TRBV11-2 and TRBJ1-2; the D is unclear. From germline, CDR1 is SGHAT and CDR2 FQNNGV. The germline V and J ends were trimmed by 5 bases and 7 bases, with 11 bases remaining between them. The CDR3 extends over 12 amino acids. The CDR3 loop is CASSLVVGGYTF. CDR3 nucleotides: TGTGCCAGCAGCCTGGTTGTCGGTGGCTACACCTTC.

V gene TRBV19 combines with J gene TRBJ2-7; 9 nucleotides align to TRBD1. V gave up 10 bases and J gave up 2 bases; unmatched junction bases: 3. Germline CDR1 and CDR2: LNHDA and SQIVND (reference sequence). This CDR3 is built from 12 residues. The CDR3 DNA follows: TGTGCCACAGGACAGGGGCCCTACGAGCAGTACTTC. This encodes CATGQGPYEQYF.

In DNA form, the CDR3 reads TGTGCCAGCAGTTCCCCCTGGGACACCGGGGAGCTGTTTTTT. Its translation: CASSSPWDTGELFF. This chain joins TRBV28 and TRBJ2-2; D not certain. The V gene's germline CDR1 is MDHEN and CDR2 SYDVKM. V gave up 4 bases and J gave up 3 bases, with 9 bases separating them. The CDR3 has 14 amino acids.

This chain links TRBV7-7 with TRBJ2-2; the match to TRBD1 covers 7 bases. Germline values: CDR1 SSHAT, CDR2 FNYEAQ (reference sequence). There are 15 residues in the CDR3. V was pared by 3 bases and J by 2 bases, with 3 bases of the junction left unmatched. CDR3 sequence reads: CASSFRQGNTGELFF. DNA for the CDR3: TGTGCCAGCAGCTTTCGACAGGGAAACACCGGGGAGCTGTTTTTT.

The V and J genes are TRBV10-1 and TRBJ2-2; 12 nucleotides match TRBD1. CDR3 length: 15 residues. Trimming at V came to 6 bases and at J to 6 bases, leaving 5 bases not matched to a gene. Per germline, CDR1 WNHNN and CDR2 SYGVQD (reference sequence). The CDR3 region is CASRPGQGASGELFF. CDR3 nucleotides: TGCGCCAGCAGGCCGGGACAGGGGGCATCCGGGGAGCTGTTTTTT.

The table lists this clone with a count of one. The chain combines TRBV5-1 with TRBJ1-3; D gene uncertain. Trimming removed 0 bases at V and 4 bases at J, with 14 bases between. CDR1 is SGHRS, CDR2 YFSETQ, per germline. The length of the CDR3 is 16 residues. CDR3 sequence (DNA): TGCGCCAGCAGCTTGGAACTCCTTCAAACAGGAAACACCATATATTTT. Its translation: CASSLELLQTGNTIYF.